Described below is a single TCR beta chain sequence and its context. Its cognate antigen has yet to be identified. No much larger clone is present one base from it, and per-base qualities are unavailable. There are 17 amino acids in the CDR3, from cysteine to phenylalanine inclusive. Only the CDR3 DNA is retained, 51 bases long and in frame from the first base. The junction shows trimming of 5 bases on V and 0 bases on J, plus 17 bases between the germline ends. From the germline V gene, CDR1 is SGHAT and CDR2 is FQNNGV. This entry comes from a study of T cell responses to AZD1222 COVID-19 vaccine listed by TCRdb under 2021. With respect to the entire study: A total of just over 230 trial participants underwent TCR sequencing, of whom some 200 had received two doses of AZD1222 and around 26 had received two doses of the MenACWY control vaccine. Enrollment into the trials was organized by age into subgroups of 18-55, 56-69 and 70-plus years, and those subgroups contained about 160, 30 and 59 TCR-sequenced participants, respectively.

Sample time point, as interpreted from the label and publication: about 28 days (+/-7) after the second vaccine dose. AZD1222 recipients whose second dose came at about 4 weeks and those whose second dose came at about 12 weeks were combined into one group, since spike-specific TCR depth and breadth did not differ between the two schedules. Vaccinee samples came from UK trials COV001 and COV002, including a single-blind randomized controlled phase 2/3 trial of AZD1222 (ChAdOx1 nCoV-19) in healthy adults. For TCRbeta chain sequencing, PBMC samples were collected from trial participants at day 0 and at day 28 after the second dose. The CDR3 regions of human TCRbeta chains were analyzed by immunosequencing. The original pipeline was this. Repertoire TCRs were checked for matches against a reference library of SARS-CoV-2-specific TCRs that had been generated using the MIRA antigen-specificity platform. Breadth was defined as the fraction of unique TCRs that were SARS-CoV-2-associated, and depth was defined as the fraction of total T cells that were SARS-CoV-2-associated. Each spike-specific TCR was assigned to its reactive spike region and to a CD4 or CD8 class using the MIRA data. Log10-transformed breadth and depth values were compared by one-way ANOVA with Sidak's multiple comparisons tests. TCRdb carries this immuneACCESS record with in-frame sequences only. Its versions omit some clonotypes, under half of them owing to an unresolved V gene in the studies checked, with the rest unexplained. For V, J and clone size, that table is used; D and trimming come from the DNA. For this sample the table gives more than 150,000 clones, of which roughly nine tenths were detected only once. The ten largest clones capture around 3.7% of the sample.

Overall study outcomes, separate from this receptor: Participants were mostly white British, with more females than males. The authors suggested clonal diversity may have been underestimated. Spike-specific TCR breadth and depth rose significantly after two AZD1222 doses compared with day 0 and with MenACWY recipients. The whole spike protein was spanned by vaccine-associated CD4 TCRs, and dominant responses were seen in regions 160-218 and 743-854. Reportedly, almost half of the unique spike-specific TCRs recognized epitopes lying outside the regions that are mutated in the B.1.351 and B.1.1.7 variants. The 56-69-year group was small, and its depth increase did not reach significance, likely because of low power. Because no samples from the day 14 peak response were available, repertoires could be characterized only after the peak T cell response. Conclusions about previously exposed vaccinees are limited, since just six AZD1222 recipients were seropositive for SARS-CoV-2 at baseline.

The chain links TRBV11-2 with TRBJ1-3; the D gene is perhaps TRBD1, from 6 matching bases. This sequence originates from an adult who received the AZD1222 COVID-19 vaccine. Material: peripheral blood, obtained 28 days after the second AZD1222 dose. The DNA sequence reads TGTGCCAGCAGCCCGAAGGGGGAGAAATACTCTGGAAACACCATATATTTT. Its amino acids are CASSPKGEKYSGNTIYF. Where the CDR3 stops, the reference TRBV11-2 and TRBJ1-3 genes take over; the full variable domain is EAGVAQSPRYKIIEKRQSVAFWCNPISGHATLYWYQQILGQGPKLLIQFQNNGVVDDSQLPKDRFSAERLKGVDSTLKIQPAKLEDSAVYLCASSPKGEKYSGNTIYFGEGSWLTVV.